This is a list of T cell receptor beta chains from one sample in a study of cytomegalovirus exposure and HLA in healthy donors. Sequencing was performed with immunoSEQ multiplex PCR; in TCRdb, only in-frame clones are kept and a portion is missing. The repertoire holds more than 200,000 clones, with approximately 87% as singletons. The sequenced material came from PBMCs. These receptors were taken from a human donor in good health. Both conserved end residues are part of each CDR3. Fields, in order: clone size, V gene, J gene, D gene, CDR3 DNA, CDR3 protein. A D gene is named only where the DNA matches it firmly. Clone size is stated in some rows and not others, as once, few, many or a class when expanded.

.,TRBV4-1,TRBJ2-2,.,TGCGCCAGCAGCCAAGATCGGCTAGCGGGGGAGCTGTTTTTT,CASSQDRLAGELFF
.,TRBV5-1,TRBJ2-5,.,TGCGCCAGCAGCTTGGCCCGTGAGACCCAGTACTTC,CASSLARETQYF
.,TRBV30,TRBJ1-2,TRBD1,TGTGCCTGGAGTCGGGACAGAAACTATGGCTACACCTTC,CAWSRDRNYGYTF
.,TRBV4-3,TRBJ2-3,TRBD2,TGCGCCAGCAGCCAAGGGGCTCCGGGACTAGCGGTCACAGATACGCAGTATTTT,CASSQGAPGLAVTDTQYF
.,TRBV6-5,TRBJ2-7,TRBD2,TGTGCCAGCAGTCTTCGACTAGCGTCCTACGAGCAGTACTTC,CASSLRLASYEQYF
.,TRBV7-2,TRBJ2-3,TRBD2,TGTGCCAGCAGCCCAAGGACTAGCGGGAGGTGGGGCACAGATACGCAGTATTTT,CASSPRTSGRWGTDTQYF
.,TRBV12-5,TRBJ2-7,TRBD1,TGTGCTAGTGGCCCCGGGACAGGGGCCCACGAGCAGTACTTC,CASGPGTGAHEQYF
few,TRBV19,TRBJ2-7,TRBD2,TGTGCCAGTAGTATCACACTAGCGGGAGGTGTAAGCTCCTACGAGCAGTACTTC,CASSITLAGGVSSYEQYF
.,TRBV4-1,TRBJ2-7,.,TGCGCCAGCAGCCAATTCCAAAGCGGACCCCCTTACGAGCAGTACTTC,CASSQFQSGPPYEQYF
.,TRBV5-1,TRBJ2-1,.,TGCGCCAGCAGCTTTCCCGGCGAGGGAGGCCTCCCAAACTACAATGAGCAGTTCTTC,CASSFPGEGGLPNYNEQFF
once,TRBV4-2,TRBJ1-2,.,TGTGCCAGCAGCCAGGATACAGACTATGGCTACACCTTC,CASSQDTDYGYTF
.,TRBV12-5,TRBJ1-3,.,TGTGCTAGTGGTAGACAGGTCTCTGGAAACACCATATATTTT,CASGRQVSGNTIYF
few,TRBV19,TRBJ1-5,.,TGTGCCAGTAGTGGTGGAGGCAGGATGAATAGCAATCAGCCCCAGCATTTT,CASSGGGRMNSNQPQHF
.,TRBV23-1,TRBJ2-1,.,TGCGCCAGCAGCCGTCTAAACGGTGAGCAGTTCTTC,CASSRLNGEQFF
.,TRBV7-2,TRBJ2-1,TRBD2,TGTGCCAGCAGCCCCTCGACTAGCAACAATGAGCAGTTCTTC,CASSPSTSNNEQFF
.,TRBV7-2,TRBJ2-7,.,TGTGCCAGCAGCAGCGGACAGCCCGCGGCCGGGCAGTACTTC,CASSSGQPAAGQYF
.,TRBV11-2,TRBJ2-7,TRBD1,TGTGCCAGCAGCCCGCCCACGGGACAGGGGTTAGGCGAGCAGTACTTC,CASSPPTGQGLGEQYF
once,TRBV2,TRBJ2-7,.,TGTGCCAGCAGTGGAGGGAGTGGCTACGAGCAGTACTTC,CASSGGSGYEQYF
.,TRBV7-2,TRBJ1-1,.,TGTGCCAGCAGCTTCAGACAGGTAGCTGAGGCTTTCTTT,CASSFRQVAEAFF
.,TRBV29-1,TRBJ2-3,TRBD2,TGCAGCGTTGGGGGAGCGGGAGGGCCAGATACGCAGTATTTT,CSVGGAGGPDTQYF
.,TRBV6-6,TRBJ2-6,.,TGTGCCAGCAGTTACGGCCGGAGGGGTGGGGCCAACGTCCTGACTTTC,CASSYGRRGGANVLTF
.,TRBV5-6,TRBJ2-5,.,TGTGCCAGCAGCCAGGGACTCGGCCAAGAGACCCAGTACTTC,CASSQGLGQETQYF
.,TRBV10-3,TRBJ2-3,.,TGTGCCATCAGTGAGAGCCCCGCTAGCACAGATACGCAGTATTTT,CAISESPASTDTQYF
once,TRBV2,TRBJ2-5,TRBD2,TGTGCCACCTTCGGACTAGCGGGAGATGAGACCCAGTACTTC,CATFGLAGDETQYF
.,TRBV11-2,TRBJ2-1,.,TGTGCCAGCACCCCAGGGACCGGGAGAGGTAATGAGCAGTTCTTC,CASTPGTGRGNEQFF
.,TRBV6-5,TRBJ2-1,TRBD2,TGTGCCAGCAGCCCAGCGGGAGCTTCTTACAATGAGCAGTTCTTC,CASSPAGASYNEQFF
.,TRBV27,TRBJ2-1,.,TGTGCCAGTACGGCGGCCGCGGGCGACAATGAGCAGTTCTTC,CASTAAAGDNEQFF
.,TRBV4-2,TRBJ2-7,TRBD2,TGTGCCAGCAGCCAAGATGGGGGCCTTTCTAGCGGGAGGTACGAGCAGTACTTC,CASSQDGGLSSGRYEQYF
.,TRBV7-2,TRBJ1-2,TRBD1,TGTGCCAGCAGCTTAACCCCCTTAGGACAGGATCCCTATGGCTACACCTTC,CASSLTPLGQDPYGYTF
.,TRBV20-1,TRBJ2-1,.,TGCAGTGCTTGGACTACCGGTGAGCAGTTCTTC,CSAWTTGEQFF
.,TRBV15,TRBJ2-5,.,TGTGCCACCAGCAGAGATTCGGAGACCCAGTACTTC,CATSRDSETQYF
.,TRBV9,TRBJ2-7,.,TGTGCCAGCAACGAGGGCAGCTCCTACGAGCAGTACTTC,CASNEGSSYEQYF